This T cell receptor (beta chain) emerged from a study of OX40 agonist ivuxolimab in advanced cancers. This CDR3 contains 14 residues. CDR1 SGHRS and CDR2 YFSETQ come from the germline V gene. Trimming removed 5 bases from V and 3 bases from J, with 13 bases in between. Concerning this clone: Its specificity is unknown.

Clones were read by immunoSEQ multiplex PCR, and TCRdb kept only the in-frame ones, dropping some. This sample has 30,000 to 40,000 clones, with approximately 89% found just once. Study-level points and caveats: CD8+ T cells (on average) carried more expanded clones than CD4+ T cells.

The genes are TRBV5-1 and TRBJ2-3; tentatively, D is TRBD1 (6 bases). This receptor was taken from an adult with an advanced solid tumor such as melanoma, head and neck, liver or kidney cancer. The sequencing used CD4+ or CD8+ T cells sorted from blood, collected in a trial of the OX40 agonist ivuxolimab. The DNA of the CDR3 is TGCGCCAGCAGGGTACAGGGTGCAACAGATACGCAGTATTTT. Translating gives CASRVQGATDTQYF.